This section outlines one T cell receptor (beta chain) sequence together with its context. This record belongs to a study of T cell changes during pregnancy in multiple sclerosis. With 3 bases removed from V and 0 bases from J, the gap between germline ends came to 3 bases. The CDR3 covers 13 residues. Germline CDR1 reads SGHTA; CDR2 reads FQGNSA. Some clones are missing from TCRdb's copy, which holds only in-frame ones; the method was immunoSEQ multiplex PCR. The repertoire includes fewer than 75,000 clones, approximately 91% of them detected once, and about 2.3% sits in the top ten. Sequenced here: peripheral blood, sampled in the first trimester of pregnancy. The clonotype comes from a female donor with multiple sclerosis, enrolled in a pregnancy study. V gene TRBV7-2 combines with J gene TRBJ1-5, with unresolved D. CDR3 residues: CASSFYSNQPQHF. The CDR3 nucleotides are TGTGCCAGCAGCTTTTATAGCAATCAGCCCCAGCATTTT.